The 32 T cell receptor beta chains below come from one sample, sequenced in a study of response to subunit inactivated influenza vaccine listed by TCRdb under 2018. Library creation used RT-PCR. Instrument on record: Illumina HiSeq 2500. TCRdb trimmed the raw reads at Q25, called clones with MiXCR and kept productive beta chains. One record per CDR3 amino acid sequence lists the most common genes and DNA. Across this sample there are 500,000 to 650,000 distinct CDR3 sequences, with around 8% seen only once. The ten largest make up under 15% of the sample. The sample in question was PBMCs from blood, obtained less than 25 months after vaccination. These receptors were taken from a man between 50 and 75 years old who received an inactivated influenza vaccine. Donor details come from another sample of the same person, matched by shared clones.

Only a few counts were recorded for this clonotype. The rearrangement links TRBV29-1 to TRBJ2-3; 8 bases map to TRBD1. This CDR3 region has 13 residues. Germline-derived CDR1 and CDR2 are SQVTM and ANQGSEA. The V segment lost 5 bases and the J segment 2 bases; nucleotides outside the gene matches: 3. For the CDR3, the DNA is TGCAGCGTTCTGGACAGGGTCACAGATACGCAGTATTTT. Translated: CSVLDRVTDTQYF.

This clonotype was observed many times. The V call is TRBV20-1, the J call TRBJ1-5, with D tentatively TRBD1 (6 bases). Germline CDR1 is DFQATT and CDR2 is SNEGSKA (reference sequence). The ends were cut back, 2 bases at V and 3 bases at J, with 8 bases in the middle. The CDR3 is 13 amino acids. Here the CDR3 DNA reads TGCAGTGCTAGAACGGGGGCCAATCAGCCCCAGCATTTT. Protein product: CSARTGANQPQHF.

This clonotype has a count of ten or more. The rearrangement uses TRBV12-3 or TRBV12-4 and TRBJ2-7, with D hard to call. V was shortened by 5 bases and J by 1 base, with 6 bases between the two germline ends. The CDR3 sequence is 12 residues long. CDR3 sequence reads: CASSPWSYEQYF. The DNA for the CDR3 is TGTGCCAGCAGTCCTTGGTCCTACGAGCAGTACTTC.

This chain connects TRBV5-1 to TRBJ2-7; D perhaps matches TRBD1 (5 bases). The CDR3 spans 15 residues. V was cut by 2 bases and J by 3 bases, with 15 bases left in between. The germline V gene encodes CDR1 SGHRS and CDR2 YFSETQ. CDR3 in amino acids: CASSFGSRDSYEQYF. Here the CDR3 DNA reads TGCGCCAGCAGCTTTGGGTCAAGAGACAGCTACGAGCAGTACTTC.

This chain links TRBV19 with TRBJ2-7, with D tentatively TRBD1 (6 bases). V was shortened by 5 bases and J by 0 bases, with 17 bases between the two germline ends. The length of the CDR3 is 16 residues. Per the germline V gene, CDR1 is LNHDA and CDR2 is SQIVND (reference sequence). The CDR3 spells CASSRTRDTSSYEQYF. The CDR3 DNA sequence: TGTGCCAGTAGTCGTACCCGGGACACGAGCTCCTACGAGCAGTACTTC.

This clonotype was seen at least ten times. The chain employs TRBV7-2 and TRBJ2-5, with TRBD2 matching 10 bases. The germline CDR1 and CDR2 sequences are SGHTA and FQGNSA. The V and J ends lost 5 bases and 4 bases, in that order; junction bases with no gene match: 10. The CDR3 length is 16 residues. The CDR3 here is CASSPRLAGVSETQYF. The CDR3 nucleotides read TGTGCCAGCAGCCCCCGCCTAGCGGGAGTATCAGAGACCCAGTACTTC.

V usage is TRBV7-8 and J usage is TRBJ2-7; TRBD2 might be the D (6 bases). V lost 5 bases, J lost 5 bases, and 13 bases lay in between. This CDR3 comprises 13 residues. CDR1 SGHVS and CDR2 FQNEAQ come from the germline V gene. Written as DNA, the CDR3 is TGTGCCAGCAGCGCCTCGACTAGTAACGAGCAGTACTTC. Encoded protein: CASSASTSNEQYF.

This clonotype was seen many times. The chain joins TRBV11-1 to TRBJ2-1; D gene unclear. The V gene lost 3 bases and the J gene lost 7 bases, with 7 bases spanning the gap. Germline V lookup: CDR1 SGHAT, CDR2 FQDESV (reference sequence). The CDR3 consists of 12 residues. As DNA, the CDR3 is TGTGCCAGCAGCTTGGTGCAGAATGAGCAGTTCTTC. It specifies CASSLVQNEQFF. The full variable domain, its missing parts supplied by reference TRBV11-1 and TRBJ2-1, is EAEVAQSPRYKITEKSQAVAFWCDPISGHATLYWYRQILGQGPELLVQFQDESVVDDSQLPKDRFSAERLKGVDSTLKIQPAELGDSAMYLCASSLVQNEQFFGPGTRLTVL.

This clonotype was recorded at least ten times. The chain uses TRBV14 and TRBJ2-7; D is unresolved. V was clipped by 5 bases and J by 4 bases, with 12 bases between them. The CDR3 totals 13 residues. Germline V lookup: CDR1 SGHDN, CDR2 FVKESK. CDR3: CASSADGYYEQYF. CDR3 DNA: TGTGCCAGCAGCGCCGACGGTTATTACGAGCAGTACTTC.

This clonotype was seen many times. One junction end does not reproduce the germline sequence, and a read error may be involved. The chain combines TRBV20-1 with TRBJ2-7, with unresolved D. Germline values: CDR1 DFQATT, CDR2 SNEGSKA (reference sequence). The CDR3 length is 12 residues. CDR3 in DNA: TGCAGTGCCCACCCGCCCGCGCTGCGCCAAATCTTC. This gives the protein CSAHPPALRQIF.

In this sample, this clonotype turned up many times. The V gene is TRBV7-9, the J gene TRBJ2-2; TRBD1 aligns across 11 bases. The CDR3 has 15 residues. Unmatched junction bases numbered 8, after V lost 6 bases and J lost 8 bases. Germline V lookup: CDR1 SEHNR, CDR2 FQNEAQ (reference sequence). The CDR3 loop reads CASSQGQGAGGELFF. CDR3 nucleotides: TGTGCCAGCAGTCAAGGACAGGGGGCCGGTGGGGAGCTGTTTTTT.

This clonotype was observed once. The rearrangement links TRBV11-2 to TRBJ2-5; D is unclear. The V end lost 1 base, the J end lost 2 bases, and 11 bases lay between the germline ends. The length of the CDR3 is 15 residues. Germline loops: CDR1 SGHAT, CDR2 FQNNGV. The CDR3 reads CASSLVDMTQETQYF. CDR3 DNA: TGTGCCAGCAGCTTAGTCGACATGACGCAAGAGACCCAGTACTTC.

The chain employs TRBV11-2 and TRBJ2-1; 11 bases line up with TRBD2. Trimming at V came to 5 bases and at J to 8 bases, leaving 8 bases not matched to a gene. The CDR3 consists of 15 residues. Germline CDR1 reads SGHAT; CDR2 reads FQNNGV. CDR3 region: CASSVAGGVSDEQFF. The CDR3 DNA follows: TGTGCCAGCAGCGTAGCGGGAGGGGTTTCGGATGAGCAGTTCTTC. Full variable domain (rest looked up from reference TRBV11-2 and TRBJ2-1): EAGVAQSPRYKIIEKRQSVAFWCNPISGHATLYWYQQILGQGPKLLIQFQNNGVVDDSQLPKDRFSAERLKGVDSTLKIQPAKLEDSAVYLCASSVAGGVSDEQFFGPGTRLTVL.

This clonotype showed up many times. This rearrangement joins TRBV11-1 to TRBJ2-1; 15 nucleotides match TRBD2. V lost 1 base and J lost 0; bases outside the gene matches: 10. The CDR3 spans 21 residues. Germline lookup yields CDR1 SGHAT and CDR2 FQDESV (reference sequence). CDR3 amino acids: CASSLGAWGTSGRLSYNEQFF. In DNA form, the CDR3 reads TGTGCCAGCAGCTTAGGGGCTTGGGGGACTAGCGGGAGGCTCTCCTACAATGAGCAGTTCTTC.

The sample holds a few counts of this clonotype. This chain joins TRBV29-1 and TRBJ2-7, with D uncertain. The V end was cut by 4 bases, the J end by 7 bases, with 20 bases between. Germline CDR1 SQVTM, CDR2 ANQGSEA. The CDR3 runs to 14 residues. DNA for the CDR3: TGCAGCGTTGGTTCTGGGATAACCTACGAAGAGCAGTACTTC. Translation: CSVGSGITYEEQYF.

This clonotype has just a few counts. The chain recombines TRBV7-9 with TRBJ2-7; tentative D call: TRBD1 (6 bases). CDR3 length equals 14 residues. Germline V gene lookup returns CDR1 SEHNR and CDR2 FQNEAQ (reference sequence). Trimming pared 5 bases from V and 2 bases from J, leaving 13 bases between. The chain's CDR3 is CASSPGQFPYEQYF. DNA of the CDR3: TGTGCCAGCAGCCCCGGACAGTTCCCCTACGAGCAGTACTTC. Full variable domain (missing parts from reference TRBV7-9 and TRBJ2-7): DTGVSQNPRHKITKRGQNVTFRCDPISEHNRLYWYRQTLGQGPEFLTYFQNEAQLEKSRLLSDRFSAERPKGSFSTLEIQRTEQGDSAMYLCASSPGQFPYEQYFGPGTRLTVT.

This rearrangement joins TRBV6-2 or TRBV6-3 to TRBJ2-3, with 9 bases identical to TRBD2. The ends lost 2 bases at V and 0 bases at J; junction bases unmatched: 0. From germline, CDR1 is MNHEY and CDR2 SVGEGT. The CDR3 runs to 15 residues. The CDR3 loop reads CASSYGTSSTDTQYF. CDR3 sequence (DNA): TGTGCCAGCAGTTACGGGACTAGCAGCACAGATACGCAGTATTTT.

V usage is TRBV18 and J usage is TRBJ2-7; D is undetermined. Per germline, CDR1 KGHSH and CDR2 LQKENI. The CDR3 loop spans 14 amino acids. V lost 2 bases and J lost 7, with 15 bases in between. CDR3 coding DNA: TGTGCCAGCTCACCAGCCGCAATGGGGTGGGAGCAGTACTTC. Its translation is CASSPAAMGWEQYF.

This clonotype was recorded only once. Compared with germline, one end of the junction differs, possibly owing to a read error. The CDR3 spells CAASDNGRGTEAFF. The CDR3 DNA follows: TGTGCCGCCAGTGACAACGGGAGGGGCACTGAAGCTTTCTTT. The rearrangement uses TRBV24-1 and TRBJ1-1; the D gene is possibly TRBD1 (5 bases). The CDR3 runs 14 residues. Germline CDR1 is KGHDR and CDR2 is SFDVKD.

V and J are TRBV20-1 and TRBJ2-3, with 11 bases fitting TRBD1. Germline V gene sequence: CDR1 DFQATT, CDR2 SNEGSKA (reference sequence). CDR3 size: 14 residues. Trimming took 5 bases from V and 6 from J; bases not matched to a gene: 7. The CDR3: CSAGGQGASDTQYF. For the CDR3, the DNA is TGCAGTGCTGGAGGACAGGGGGCATCGGATACGCAGTATTTT.

This clonotype showed up just a few times. The rearrangement links TRBV7-9 to TRBJ1-3; TRBD1 might be the D (5 bases). The CDR3 is 13 residues long. V was shortened by 5 bases and J by 8 bases, with 13 bases between the two germline ends. Germline V gene sequence: CDR1 SEHNR, CDR2 FQNEAQ (reference sequence). CDR3 DNA: TGTGCCAGCAGCCCCCGCAGGGCGGACACCATATATTTT. Protein: CASSPRRADTIYF.

This clonotype came up many times. This sequence joins TRBV5-1 and TRBJ1-5; unclear D gene. The CDR3 covers 13 residues. The germline CDR1 and CDR2 sequences are SGHRS and YFSETQ. With 0 bases removed from V and 7 bases from J, the gap between germline ends came to 8 bases. The CDR3 nucleotides are TGCGCCAGCAGCTTGGATATTGGGCAGCCCCAGCATTTT. Residues: CASSLDIGQPQHF. The entire variable domain, with the rest obtained from reference TRBV5-1 and TRBJ1-5, is as follows: KAGVTQTPRYLIKTRGQQVTLSCSPISGHRSVSWYQQTPGQGLQFLFEYFSETQRNKGNFPGRFSGRQFSNSRSEMNVSTLELGDSALYLCASSLDIGQPQHFGDGTRLSIL.

The chain carries TRBV28 and TRBJ2-7; TRBD2 might be the D (5 bases). CDR1 MDHEN and CDR2 SYDVKM come from the germline V gene. V lost 1 base and J lost 6, with 22 bases in between. The CDR3 covers 17 residues. The CDR3, as DNA: TGTGCCAGCAGTTTATTCCGAGGGATCGCGAATGGGCTCGAGCAGTACTTC. Amino acid sequence: CASSLFRGIANGLEQYF.

The sample holds a few counts of this clonotype. The rearrangement joins TRBV4-2 to TRBJ2-5, with 8 nucleotides matching TRBD1. Germline CDR1 is LGHNA and CDR2 is YNFKEQ. V shed 6 bases, J shed 4 bases, and the junction held 7 bases outside the gene matches. The length of the CDR3 is 14 residues. DNA for the CDR3: TGTGCCAGCAGTTCTCCCGGACAGGGAGAGACCCAGTACTTC. It is translated as CASSSPGQGETQYF.

The gene calls are TRBV5-1 and TRBJ2-7; 9 bases fit TRBD2. Per the germline V gene, CDR1 is SGHRS and CDR2 is YFSETQ. J was trimmed by 5 bases and V by 6 bases; bases with no gene match: 9. The CDR3 is made up of 14 amino acids. The CDR3 sequence is CASTRAGGSNEQYF. The CDR3 nucleotides are TGCGCCAGCACCAGGGCGGGAGGGTCCAACGAGCAGTACTTC.

This clonotype turned up a few times. J is TRBJ1-2 and V is TRBV15; maybe TRBD1 (5 bases). Germline CDR1 LNHNV, CDR2 YYDKDF (reference sequence). The CDR3 is 17 residues long. Trimming left V 0 bases short and J 5 bases short, with 19 bases between. The CDR3, as DNA: TGTGCCACCAGCAGAGATCTCGCCGGGGCAGACGTTTATGGCTACACCTTC. Translating it yields CATSRDLAGADVYGYTF.

This clonotype was picked up a small number of times. The chain couples TRBV10-3 to TRBJ2-3; 7 bases are shared with TRBD2. V shed 7 bases, J shed 0 bases, and the junction held 19 bases outside the gene matches. The germline CDR1 and CDR2 sequences are ENHRY and SYGVKD. CDR3 length: 19 residues. This CDR3 reads CAINGPSAGDHDSTDTQYF. Here the CDR3 DNA reads TGTGCCATCAACGGGCCGTCGGCGGGAGATCACGATAGCACAGATACGCAGTATTTT.

This clonotype has a handful of counts. The rearrangement joins TRBV11-2 to TRBJ2-1; 10 positions match TRBD1. Per germline, CDR1 SGHAT and CDR2 FQNNGV. The CDR3 sequence is 15 residues long. Trimming cost V 5 bases and J 9 bases; bases outside gene matches: 10. The chain's CDR3 is CASSPGTGAFGEQFF. CDR3 in DNA: TGTGCCAGCAGCCCCGGGACAGGGGCATTCGGTGAGCAGTTCTTC.

The V and J genes are TRBV5-6 and TRBJ2-3; tentatively, D is TRBD2 (5 bases). This CDR3 comprises 17 residues. The V end lost 3 bases, the J end lost 4 bases, and 21 bases lay between the germline ends. Germline CDR1 reads SGHDT; CDR2 reads YYEEEE. CDR3 nucleotide sequence: TGTGCCAGCAGCTCGAAAATCCTAGCTTCGGTTCCAGATACGCAGTATTTT. Translating it yields CASSSKILASVPDTQYF.

The CDR3 spells CSAPGVVGNSPLHF. In DNA form, the CDR3 reads TGCAGTGCCCCAGGAGTGGTTGGCAATTCACCCCTCCACTTT. This rearrangement joins TRBV20-1 to TRBJ1-6, with unresolved D. Germline V gene lookup returns CDR1 DFQATT and CDR2 SNEGSKA (reference sequence). V was clipped by 6 bases and J by 7 bases, with 16 bases between them. The length of the CDR3 is 14 residues.

This clonotype occurred a few times. This sequence joins TRBV10-3 and TRBJ2-1; D is perhaps TRBD1 (6 bases). Germline V gene data show CDR1 as ENHRY and CDR2 as SYGVKD. CDR3 size: 15 residues. The V end lost 8 bases, the J end lost 0 bases, and 14 bases lay between the germline ends. The CDR3 DNA follows: TGTGCCATCGGTAACAGGGAAAGCTCCTACAATGAGCAGTTCTTC. As protein: CAIGNRESSYNEQFF.

This clonotype was observed a handful of times. The V call is TRBV20-1, the J call TRBJ1-3, with D unclear. This CDR3 has 14 residues. In germline, CDR1 is DFQATT, CDR2 SNEGSKA (reference sequence). Trimming cost V 2 bases and J 0 bases, with 8 bases left between them. The CDR3 DNA reads as TGCAGTGCTAGACCCGATACCTCTGGAAACACCATATATTTT. This translates into CSARPDTSGNTIYF.